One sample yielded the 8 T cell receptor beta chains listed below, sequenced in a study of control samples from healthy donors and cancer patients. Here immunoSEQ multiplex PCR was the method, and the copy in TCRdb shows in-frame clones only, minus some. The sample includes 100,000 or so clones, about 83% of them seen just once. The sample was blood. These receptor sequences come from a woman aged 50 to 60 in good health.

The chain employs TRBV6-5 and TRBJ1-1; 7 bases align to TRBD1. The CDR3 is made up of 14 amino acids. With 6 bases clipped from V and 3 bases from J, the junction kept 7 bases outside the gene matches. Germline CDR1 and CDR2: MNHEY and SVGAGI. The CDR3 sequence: CASRIGRGDTEAFF. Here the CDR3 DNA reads TGTGCCAGCAGGATAGGCAGGGGGGACACTGAAGCTTTCTTT.

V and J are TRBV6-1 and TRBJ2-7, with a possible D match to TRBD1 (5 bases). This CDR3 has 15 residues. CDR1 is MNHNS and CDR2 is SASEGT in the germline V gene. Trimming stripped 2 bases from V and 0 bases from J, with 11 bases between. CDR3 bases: TGTGCCAGCAGTGAACAGGGTCGTTCCTCCTACGAGCAGTACTTC. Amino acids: CASSEQGRSSYEQYF.

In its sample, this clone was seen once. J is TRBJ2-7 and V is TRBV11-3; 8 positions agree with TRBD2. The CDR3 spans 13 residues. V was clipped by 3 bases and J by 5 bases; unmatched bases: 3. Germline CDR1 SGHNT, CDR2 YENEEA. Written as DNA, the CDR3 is TGTGCCAGCAGCTTCCGGACTAGCCACGAGCAGTACTTC. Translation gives CASSFRTSHEQYF.

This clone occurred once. CDR3 in DNA: TGTGCCAGCGGGGGAATAGGTTACGAGCAGTACTTC. Its protein product is CASGGIGYEQYF. This sequence joins TRBV9 and TRBJ2-7, with D tentatively TRBD1 or TRBD2 (5 bases each). There are 12 residues in the CDR3. Trimming stripped 7 bases from V and 4 bases from J, with 12 bases between. Germline-derived CDR1 and CDR2 are SGDLS and YYNGEE.

The CDR3 DNA reads as TGTGCCAGCAGTCCGGGACAGACCAATCAGCCCCAGCATTTT. It is translated as CASSPGQTNQPQHF. The rearrangement uses TRBV6-2 or TRBV6-3 and TRBJ1-5; TRBD1 aligns across 7 bases. CDR1 is MNHEY, CDR2 SVGEGT, per germline. The V gene end was trimmed by 5 bases and the J gene end by 3 bases; junction bases not matched to a gene: 4. The CDR3 consists of 14 residues.

The CDR3 DNA reads as TGTGCCAGCAGCGAAGGGACAGGCAATGAAAAACTGTTTTTT. Its translation is CASSEGTGNEKLFF. The gene calls are TRBV9 and TRBJ1-4; 8 positions agree with TRBD1. Germline CDR1 SGDLS, CDR2 YYNGEE. The V gene end was trimmed by 3 bases and the J gene end by 5 bases; junction bases not matched to a gene: 3. The CDR3 totals 14 residues.

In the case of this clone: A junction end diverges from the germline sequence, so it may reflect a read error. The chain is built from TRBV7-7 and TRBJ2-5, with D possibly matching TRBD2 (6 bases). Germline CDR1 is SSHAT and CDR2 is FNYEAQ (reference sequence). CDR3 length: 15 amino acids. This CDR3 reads CASSLGGTGQETQYF. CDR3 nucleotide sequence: TGTGCTAGCAGCTTAGGAGGGACGGGGCAAGAGACCCAGTACTTC.

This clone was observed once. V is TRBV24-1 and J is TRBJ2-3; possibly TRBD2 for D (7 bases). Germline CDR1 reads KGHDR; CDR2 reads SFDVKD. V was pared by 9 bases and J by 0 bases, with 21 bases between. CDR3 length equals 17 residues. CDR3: CATAMGGGVTSTDTQYF. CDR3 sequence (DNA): TGTGCCACCGCCATGGGAGGGGGGGTAACTAGCACAGATACGCAGTATTTT.